Following are 11 T cell receptor beta chains from one sample sequenced in a study of shared clonotypes between healthy human individuals. Naivety among CD8 cells was defined by CD45RO negativity and positive CCR7 selection, thereby excluding terminally differentiated effector memory CD45RA+ cells. The assay was immunoSEQ multiplex PCR, and TCRdb's table has in-frame clones only and misses some. The sample yields 700,000 to 950,000 clones, 90% to 98% seen once. Sequenced input: naive CD8+ T cells sorted from blood. The origin of the receptors is a man younger than 45 in good health.

The rearrangement uses TRBV7-9 and TRBJ2-2; D is uncertain. Germline values: CDR1 SEHNR, CDR2 FQNEAQ (reference sequence). V was pared by 5 bases and J by 8 bases, with 6 bases between. The CDR3 covers 11 residues. In nucleotides, the CDR3 is TGTGCCAGCAGCGGGCAGGGGGAGCTGTTTTTT. The encoded protein is CASSGQGELFF.

The chain links TRBV7-9 to TRBJ1-1; a possible D gene is TRBD1 (6 bases). The CDR3 is made up of 14 amino acids. Trimming took off 2 bases at V and 1 base at J, with 8 bases between the two ends. Germline assignment: CDR1 SEHNR and CDR2 FQNEAQ (reference sequence). The CDR3, as DNA: TGTGCCAGCAGCTTACTGACAGGGAACACTGAAGCTTTCTTT. As protein: CASSLLTGNTEAFF. Using reference TRBV7-9 and TRBJ1-1 for the parts outside the CDR3, the full variable domain is DTGVSQNPRHKITKRGQNVTFRCDPISEHNRLYWYRQTLGQGPEFLTYFQNEAQLEKSRLLSDRFSAERPKGSFSTLEIQRTEQGDSAMYLCASSLLTGNTEAFFGQGTRLTVV.

The gene calls are TRBV5-1 and TRBJ2-7, with 12 bases identical to TRBD2. Germline CDR1 is SGHRS and CDR2 is YFSETQ. The CDR3 extends over 16 amino acids. The V and J ends lost 4 bases and 0 bases, in that order; junction bases with no gene match: 5. CDR3 DNA: TGCGCCAGCAGCCTACCGACTAGCGGGGGCTCCTACGAGCAGTACTTC. Residues: CASSLPTSGGSYEQYF.

The chain has TRBV7-9 and TRBJ2-1; D might be TRBD2 (5 bases). V lost 2 bases and J lost 2, with 10 bases in between. Germline CDR1 reads SEHNR; CDR2 reads FQNEAQ (reference sequence). The CDR3 spans 15 residues. Here the CDR3 reads CASSLWSGTYNEQFF. DNA of the CDR3: TGTGCCAGCAGCTTATGGTCGGGGACCTACAATGAGCAGTTCTTC.

This chain joins TRBV27 and TRBJ2-7; a weak D match, TRBD2 (6 bases). The germline V gene encodes CDR1 MNHEY and CDR2 SMNVEV (reference sequence). The CDR3 spans 16 residues. V lost 0 bases, J lost 0 bases, and 12 bases lay in between. For the CDR3, the DNA is TGTGCCAGCAGTTTATCGGGCGGGGCGAGCTCCTACGAGCAGTACTTC. Amino acids: CASSLSGGASSYEQYF.

The genes are TRBV29-1 and TRBJ2-7; TRBD1 agrees at 7 bases. V trimming: 5 bases; J trimming: 5 bases; junction bases outside the gene matches: 6. Germline CDR1 SQVTM, CDR2 ANQGSEA. The CDR3 is made up of 12 amino acids. For the CDR3, the DNA is TGCAGCGTTCGCGAGGGGGCGGACGAGCAGTACTTC. This sequence encodes CSVREGADEQYF.

The chain uses TRBV27 and TRBJ2-5; 10 nucleotides line up with TRBD2. This CDR3 spans 17 amino acids. Germline lookup yields CDR1 MNHEY and CDR2 SMNVEV (reference sequence). Trimming removed 2 bases from V and 4 bases from J; junction bases left unmatched: 10. In nucleotides, the CDR3 is TGTGCCAGCAGTTTAGCCGCTAGCGGGAGAATAGGAGAGACCCAGTACTTC. The encoded protein is CASSLAASGRIGETQYF.

The V call is TRBV6-1, the J call TRBJ2-7; D possibly corresponds to TRBD1 (6 bases). Trimming left V 1 base short and J 4 bases short, with 11 bases between. The V gene's germline CDR1 is MNHNS and CDR2 SASEGT. The CDR3 contains 14 residues. This CDR3 is CASSEVTGPYEQYF. The CDR3 DNA sequence: TGTGCCAGCAGTGAAGTAACAGGGCCGTACGAGCAGTACTTC.

This chain uses TRBV9 with TRBJ2-1; D unclear. Looked up from germline, CDR1 is SGDLS and CDR2 is YYNGEE. The CDR3 is 16 residues long. The ends were cut back, 0 bases at V and 1 base at J, with 11 bases in the middle. The CDR3 here is CASSVGSDPSYNEQFF. The CDR3 nucleotides read TGTGCCAGCAGCGTAGGTTCGGACCCTTCCTACAATGAGCAGTTCTTC.

V gene TRBV7-9 combines with J gene TRBJ1-4; unclear D gene. The CDR3 covers 13 residues. Germline CDR1 reads SEHNR; CDR2 reads FQNEAQ (reference sequence). V gave up 3 bases and J gave up 7 bases, with 9 bases separating them. DNA of the CDR3: TGTGCCAGCAGCTTGCTCGGTACTGAAAAACTGTTTTTT. It yields the protein CASSLLGTEKLFF.

This clone was recorded only once. V gene TRBV10-1 combines with J gene TRBJ2-3; a possible D gene is TRBD2 (5 bases). Trimming took off 3 bases at V and 8 bases at J, with 15 bases between the two ends. In germline, CDR1 is WNHNN, CDR2 SYGVQD (reference sequence). The CDR3 has 14 residues. The CDR3 bases are TGCGCCAGCAGTGATCGCCGGGAAGTAGGTACGCAGTATTTT. Amino acids: CASSDRREVGTQYF.